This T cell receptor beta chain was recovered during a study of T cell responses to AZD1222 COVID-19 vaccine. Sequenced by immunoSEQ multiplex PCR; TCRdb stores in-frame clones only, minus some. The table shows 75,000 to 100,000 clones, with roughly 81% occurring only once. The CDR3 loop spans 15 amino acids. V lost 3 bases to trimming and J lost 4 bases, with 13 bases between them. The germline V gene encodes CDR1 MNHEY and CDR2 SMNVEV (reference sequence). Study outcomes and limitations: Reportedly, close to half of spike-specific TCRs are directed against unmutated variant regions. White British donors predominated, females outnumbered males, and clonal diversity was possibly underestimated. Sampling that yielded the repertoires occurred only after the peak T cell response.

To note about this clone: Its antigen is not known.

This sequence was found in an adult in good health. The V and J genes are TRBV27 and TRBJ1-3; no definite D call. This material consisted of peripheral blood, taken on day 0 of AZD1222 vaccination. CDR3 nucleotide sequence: TGTGCCAGCAGTTTGTATCCTCTGAGCGGAAACACCATATATTTT. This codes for CASSLYPLSGNTIYF.